This T cell receptor (beta chain) comes out of a study of shared clonotypes between healthy human individuals. Looked up from germline, CDR1 is SGHTA and CDR2 is FQGNSA. The CDR3 has 14 amino acids. The ends lost 5 bases at V and 8 bases at J; junction bases unmatched: 11. Sorted-subset replicate PCRs used roughly 210 ng of genomic DNA. This amount corresponded to approximately 30,000 T cell genomes. Repertoires were generated with immunoSEQ multiplex PCR, while TCRdb's copy carries only in-frame clones and drops some. The sample records about 510,000 clones, 90% to 96% being singletons. V and J are TRBV7-2 and TRBJ1-2; 7 bases fit TRBD1. The receptor was isolated from a woman between 25 and 40 years old in good health. Sequencing was done on a sample of naive CD4+ T cells sorted from blood. Specified subset: CD45RA+ positively selected. The CDR3 here is CASSLSGTEVGYTF. The CDR3 nucleotides read TGTGCCAGCAGCCTAAGTGGGACAGAGGTCGGCTACACCTTC.